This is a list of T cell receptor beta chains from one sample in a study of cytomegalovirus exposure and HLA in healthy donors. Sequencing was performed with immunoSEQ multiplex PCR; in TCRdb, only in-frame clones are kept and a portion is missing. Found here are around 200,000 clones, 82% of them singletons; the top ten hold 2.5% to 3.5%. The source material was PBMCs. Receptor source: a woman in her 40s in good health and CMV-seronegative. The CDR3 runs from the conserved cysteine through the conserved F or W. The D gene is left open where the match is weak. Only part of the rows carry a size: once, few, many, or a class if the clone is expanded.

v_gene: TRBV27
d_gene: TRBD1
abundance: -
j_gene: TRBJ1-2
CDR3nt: TGTGCCAGCAGTTCAAGGACAGGGACTGGCTACACCTTC
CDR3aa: CASSSRTGTGYTF

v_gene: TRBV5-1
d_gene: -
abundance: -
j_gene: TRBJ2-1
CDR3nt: TGCGCCAGCAGCGAGGTTTTAGCAGGGGCGATCCATGAGCAGTTCTTC
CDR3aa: CASSEVLAGAIHEQFF

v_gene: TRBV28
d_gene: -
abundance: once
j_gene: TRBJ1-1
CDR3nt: TGTGCCAGCAGTGGGGCGGGGGACACTGAAGCTTTCTTT
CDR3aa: CASSGAGDTEAFF

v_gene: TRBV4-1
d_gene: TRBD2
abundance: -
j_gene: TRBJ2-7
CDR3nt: TGCGCCAGCAGCCAAGCAGAGAACCCAGGAAACGGGCTAGCGGGAGTCGTCTACGAGCAGTACTTC
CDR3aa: CASSQAENPGNGLAGVVYEQYF

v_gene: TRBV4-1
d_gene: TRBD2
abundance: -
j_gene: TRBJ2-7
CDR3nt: TGCGCCAGCAGCCCCCAGCGAGGGGCGGGAGTAGGATACGAGCAGTACTTC
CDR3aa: CASSPQRGAGVGYEQYF

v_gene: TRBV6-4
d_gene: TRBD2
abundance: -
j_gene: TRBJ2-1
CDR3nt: TGTGCCAGCAGCCCAAGGTTAGCGGGGGGCTCCTACAATGAGCAGTTCTTC
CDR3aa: CASSPRLAGGSYNEQFF

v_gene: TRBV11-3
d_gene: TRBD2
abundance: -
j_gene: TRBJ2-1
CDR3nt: TGTGCCAGCAGCTATACTAGCGGGATGAACGATGAGCAGTTCTTC
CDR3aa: CASSYTSGMNDEQFF

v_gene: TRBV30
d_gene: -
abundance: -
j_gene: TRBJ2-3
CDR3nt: TGTGCCTGGAGTCACGGTGGAGTGGCAACAGATACGCAGTATTTT
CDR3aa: CAWSHGGVATDTQYF

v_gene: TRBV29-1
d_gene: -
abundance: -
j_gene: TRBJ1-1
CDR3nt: TGCAGCGTTGACCTCCACTCCCACCGATTCAATTTGGAAGCTTTCTTT
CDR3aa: CSVDLHSHRFNLEAFF

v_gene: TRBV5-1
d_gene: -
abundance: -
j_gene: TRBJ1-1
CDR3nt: TGCGCCAGCAGCTACAGGGAGAACACTGAAGCTTTCTTT
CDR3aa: CASSYRENTEAFF

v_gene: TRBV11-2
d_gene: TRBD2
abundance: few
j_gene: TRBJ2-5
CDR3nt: TGTGCCAGCAGCTTAATACGCGGAAATAGCGGGAGTGAGACCCAGTACTTC
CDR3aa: CASSLIRGNSGSETQYF

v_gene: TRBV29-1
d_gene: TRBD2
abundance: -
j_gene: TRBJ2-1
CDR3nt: TGCAGCGTCAGGACTAGCGGGAGGCCATCCTACAATGAGCAGTTCTTC
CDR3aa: CSVRTSGRPSYNEQFF

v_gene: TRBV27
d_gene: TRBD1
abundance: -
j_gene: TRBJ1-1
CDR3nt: TGTGCCAGCAGTCCCGGCGGCCCCGGGACAGGGGTGAGATGGGCTTTCTTT
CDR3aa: CASSPGGPGTGVRWAFF

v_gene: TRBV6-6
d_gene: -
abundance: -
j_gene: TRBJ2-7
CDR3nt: TGTGCCAGCAGTTATGATGGAGGGGGCGCGGGCGAGCAGTACTTC
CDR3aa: CASSYDGGGAGEQYF

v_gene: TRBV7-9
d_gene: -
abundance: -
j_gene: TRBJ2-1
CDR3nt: TGTGCCAGCAGCTTACGCGGGAACTCCTACAATGAGCAGTTCTTC
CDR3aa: CASSLRGNSYNEQFF

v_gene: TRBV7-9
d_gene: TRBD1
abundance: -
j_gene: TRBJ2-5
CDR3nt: TGTGCCAGCAGCAGTCAAGGACAGGTTAAAGAGACCCAGTACTTC
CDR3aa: CASSSQGQVKETQYF

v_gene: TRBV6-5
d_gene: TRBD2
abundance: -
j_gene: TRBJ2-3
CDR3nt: TGTGCCAGCAGTTACGTTAGCGGGAGCACAGATACGCAGTATTTT
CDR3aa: CASSYVSGSTDTQYF

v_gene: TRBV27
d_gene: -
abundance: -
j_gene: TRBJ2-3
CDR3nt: TGTGCCAGCACTGCACTAGTTTCGGCAGATACGCAGTATTTT
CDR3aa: CASTALVSADTQYF

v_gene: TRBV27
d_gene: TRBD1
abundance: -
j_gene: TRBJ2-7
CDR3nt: TGTGCCAGCAGTCCCCGGGACAGGGATTACGAGCAGTACTTC
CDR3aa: CASSPRDRDYEQYF

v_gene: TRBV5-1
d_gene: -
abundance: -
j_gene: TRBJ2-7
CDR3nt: TGCGCCAGCAGCATGGGATCTAGTTCCTACGAGCAGTACTTC
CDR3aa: CASSMGSSSYEQYF

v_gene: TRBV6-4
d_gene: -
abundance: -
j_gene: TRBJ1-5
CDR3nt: TGTGCCAGCAGTGTCGGAGCAGAACAGCCCCAGCATTTT
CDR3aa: CASSVGAEQPQHF

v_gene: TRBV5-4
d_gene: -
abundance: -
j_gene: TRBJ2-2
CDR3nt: TGTGCCAGCAGCTTAGAACAGGGTCTACCCGGGGAGCTGTTTTTT
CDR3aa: CASSLEQGLPGELFF

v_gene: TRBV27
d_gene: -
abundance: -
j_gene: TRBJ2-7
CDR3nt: TGTGCCAGTAGTGCCTGGTGGCTAGCCGGGGAGCAGTACTTC
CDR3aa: CASSAWWLAGEQYF

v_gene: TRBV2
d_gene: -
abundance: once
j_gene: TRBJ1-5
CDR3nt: TGTGCCAGCAGTAACCCCTCAGGGATGGGTCAGCCCCAGCATTTT
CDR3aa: CASSNPSGMGQPQHF

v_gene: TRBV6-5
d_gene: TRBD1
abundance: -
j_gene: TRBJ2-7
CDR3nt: TGTGCCAGCAGAATTGGACAGGGGGCGTTCTACGAGCAGTACTTC
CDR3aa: CASRIGQGAFYEQYF

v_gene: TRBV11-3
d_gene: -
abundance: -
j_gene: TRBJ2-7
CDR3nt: TGTGCCAGCAGCCCCGGTTATAGCGAGGCCAACTCCTACGAGCAGTACTTC
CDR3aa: CASSPGYSEANSYEQYF

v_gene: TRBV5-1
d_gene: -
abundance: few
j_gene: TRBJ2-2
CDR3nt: TGCGCCAGCAGCTTGCTGGCCTTCACCGGGGAGCTGTTTTTT
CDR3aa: CASSLLAFTGELFF

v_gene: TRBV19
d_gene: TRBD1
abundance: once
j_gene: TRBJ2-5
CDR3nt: TGTGCCAGTAGTATACAGGGGGCGAAAGAGACCCAGTACTTC
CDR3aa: CASSIQGAKETQYF

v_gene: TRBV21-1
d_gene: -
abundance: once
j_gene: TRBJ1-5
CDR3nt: TGTGCCAGCAGCAAAACTTTACGACAGGGGTTGAATCAGCCCCAGCATTTT
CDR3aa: CASSKTLRQGLNQPQHF

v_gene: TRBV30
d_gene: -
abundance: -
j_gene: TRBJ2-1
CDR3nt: TGTGCCTGGGGTAGCGATGAGCAGTTCTTC
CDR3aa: CAWGSDEQFF

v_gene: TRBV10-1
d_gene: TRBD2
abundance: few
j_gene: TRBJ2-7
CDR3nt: TGCGCCAGCAGTGATCCGGCGGGAGGGGAATACGAGCAGTACTTC
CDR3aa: CASSDPAGGEYEQYF

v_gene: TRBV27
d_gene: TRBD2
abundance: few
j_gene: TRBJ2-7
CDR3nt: TGTGCCAGCAGTATCGGACTAGCGGGAGTGTATGTCGAGCAGTACTTC
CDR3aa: CASSIGLAGVYVEQYF

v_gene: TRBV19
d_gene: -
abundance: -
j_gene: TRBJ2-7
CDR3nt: TGTGCCAGTAGTACCAGACATCAAGGGGCCGAGCAGTACTTC
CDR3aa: CASSTRHQGAEQYF

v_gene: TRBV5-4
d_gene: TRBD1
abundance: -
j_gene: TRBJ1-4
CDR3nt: TGTGCCAGCAGGCTGGACAGGTTAAACGAAAAACTGTTTTTT
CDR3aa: CASRLDRLNEKLFF

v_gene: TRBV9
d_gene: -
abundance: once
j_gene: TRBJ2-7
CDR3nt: TGTGCCAGCAGCCGGGGTTGGGAGGACGAGCAGTACTTC
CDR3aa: CASSRGWEDEQYF

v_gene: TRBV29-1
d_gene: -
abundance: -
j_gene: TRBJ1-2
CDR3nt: TGCAGCGTTGAAGAGGGGGCCAAAAATGGCTACACCTTC
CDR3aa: CSVEEGAKNGYTF

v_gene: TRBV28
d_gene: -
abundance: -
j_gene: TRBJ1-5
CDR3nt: TGTGCCAGCAGTTTAGGAGAGACCATTACGGCCCAGCATTTT
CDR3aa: CASSLGETITAQHF

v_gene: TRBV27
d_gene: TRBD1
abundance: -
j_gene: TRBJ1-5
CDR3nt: TGTGCCAGCAGTTACAGGGGCCTTAGCAATCAGCCCCAGCATTTT
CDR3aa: CASSYRGLSNQPQHF

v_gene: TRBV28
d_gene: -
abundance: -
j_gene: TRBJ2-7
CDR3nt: TGTGCCAGCAGTATTCCAGGGGACTACGAGCAGTACTTC
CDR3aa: CASSIPGDYEQYF

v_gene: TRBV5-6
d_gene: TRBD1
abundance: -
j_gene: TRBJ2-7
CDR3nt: TGTGCCAGCAGCCTGACAGGGTTCTCCTACGAGCAGTACTTC
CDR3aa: CASSLTGFSYEQYF

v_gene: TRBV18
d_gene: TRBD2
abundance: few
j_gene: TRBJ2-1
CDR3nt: TGTGCCAGCTCACCACTCCCTACTAGCGGGGGAGGAATGGGAAATGAGCAGTTCTTC
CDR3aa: CASSPLPTSGGGMGNEQFF

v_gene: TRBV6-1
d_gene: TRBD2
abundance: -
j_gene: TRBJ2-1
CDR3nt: TGTGCCAGCAGTGAATGGGAGACTAGCGGGAGGGCCGAGCAGTTCTTC
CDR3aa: CASSEWETSGRAEQFF

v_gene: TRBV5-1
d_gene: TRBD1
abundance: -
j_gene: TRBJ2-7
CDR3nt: TGCGCCAGCAGCGGCGGGCAGGGGGCCTACGAGCAGTACTTC
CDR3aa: CASSGGQGAYEQYF

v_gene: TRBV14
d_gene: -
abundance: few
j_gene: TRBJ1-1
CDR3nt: TGTGCCAGCAGCCCCCTGAATGGGCCCAGGGCTTTCTTT
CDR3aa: CASSPLNGPRAFF

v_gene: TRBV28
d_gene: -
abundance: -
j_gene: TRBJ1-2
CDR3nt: TGTGCCAGCAGTCTGCGGTACAGGGACCATGGCTACACCTTC
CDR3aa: CASSLRYRDHGYTF

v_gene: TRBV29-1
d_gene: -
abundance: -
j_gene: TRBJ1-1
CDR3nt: TGCAGCGTCGCATACAGGAGACCCAGGGCTTTCTTT
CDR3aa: CSVAYRRPRAFF

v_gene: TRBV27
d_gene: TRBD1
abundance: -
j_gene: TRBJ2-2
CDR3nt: TGTGCCAGCACCACCTTACAGGGGGCGCTGGATACCGGGGAGCTGTTTTTT
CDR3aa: CASTTLQGALDTGELFF

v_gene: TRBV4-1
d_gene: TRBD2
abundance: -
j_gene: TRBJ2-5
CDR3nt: TGCGCCAGCAGCCAGGGACTATCCCAAGAGACCCAGTACTTC
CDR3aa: CASSQGLSQETQYF

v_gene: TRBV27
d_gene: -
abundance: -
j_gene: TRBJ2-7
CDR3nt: TGTGCCAGCAAGCCGGGACTGACCAGCTCCTACGAGCAGTACTTC
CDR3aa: CASKPGLTSSYEQYF

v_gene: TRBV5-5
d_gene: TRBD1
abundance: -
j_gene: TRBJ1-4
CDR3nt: TGTGCCAGCGCCGGGACAGTAACAACTAATGAAAAACTGTTTTTT
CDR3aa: CASAGTVTTNEKLFF

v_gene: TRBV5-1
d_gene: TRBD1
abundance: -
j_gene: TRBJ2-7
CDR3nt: TGCGCCAGCAGCTTGAGACAGGGGGACCTCTCCGAGCAGTACTTC
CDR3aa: CASSLRQGDLSEQYF

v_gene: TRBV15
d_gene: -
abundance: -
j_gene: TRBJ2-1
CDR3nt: TGTGCCACAACGAGACTAGACTCCGGAGGGCAGTTCTTC
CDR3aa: CATTRLDSGGQFF